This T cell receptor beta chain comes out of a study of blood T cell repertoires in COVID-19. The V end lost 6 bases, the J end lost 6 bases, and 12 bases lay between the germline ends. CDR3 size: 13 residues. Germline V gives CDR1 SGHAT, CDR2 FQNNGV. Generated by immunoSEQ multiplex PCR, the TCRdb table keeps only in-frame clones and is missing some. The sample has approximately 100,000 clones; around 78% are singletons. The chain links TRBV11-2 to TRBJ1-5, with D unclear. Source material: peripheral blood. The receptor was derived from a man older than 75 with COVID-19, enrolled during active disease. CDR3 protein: CASSSRSGQPQHF. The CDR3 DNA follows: TGTGCCAGCAGTTCTCGATCAGGTCAGCCCCAGCATTTT.